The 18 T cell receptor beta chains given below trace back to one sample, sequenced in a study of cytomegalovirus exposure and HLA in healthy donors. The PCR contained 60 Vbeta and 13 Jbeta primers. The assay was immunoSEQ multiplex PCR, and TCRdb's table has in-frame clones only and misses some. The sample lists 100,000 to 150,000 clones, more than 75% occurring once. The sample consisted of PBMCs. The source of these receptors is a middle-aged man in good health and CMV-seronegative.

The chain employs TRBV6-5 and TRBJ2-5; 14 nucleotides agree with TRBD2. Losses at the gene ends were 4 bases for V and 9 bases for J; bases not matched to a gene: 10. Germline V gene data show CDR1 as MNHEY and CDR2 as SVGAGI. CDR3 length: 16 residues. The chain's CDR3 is CASSSLSGTSGGPQYF. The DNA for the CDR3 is TGTGCCAGCAGTTCCCTGTCGGGGACTAGCGGGGGACCCCAGTACTTC.

CDR3 in amino acids: CASSQAFPGGLYEQYF. As DNA, the CDR3 is TGCGCCAGCAGCCAGGCTTTTCCGGGGGGCCTCTACGAGCAGTACTTC. This chain connects TRBV5-1 to TRBJ2-7; tentatively, D is TRBD2 (7 bases). CDR3 length equals 16 residues. Trimming stripped 4 bases from V and 3 bases from J, with 20 bases between. Germline values: CDR1 SGHRS, CDR2 YFSETQ.

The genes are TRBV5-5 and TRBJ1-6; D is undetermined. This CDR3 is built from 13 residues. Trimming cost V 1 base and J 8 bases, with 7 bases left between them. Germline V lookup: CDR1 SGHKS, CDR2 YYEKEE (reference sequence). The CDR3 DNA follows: TGTGCCAGCAGCTTGATTACGGATTCACCCCTCCACTTT. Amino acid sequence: CASSLITDSPLHF.

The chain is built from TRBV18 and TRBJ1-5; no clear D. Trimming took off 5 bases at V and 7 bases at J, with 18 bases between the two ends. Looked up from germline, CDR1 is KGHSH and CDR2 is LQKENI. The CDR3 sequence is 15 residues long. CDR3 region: CASSKGLHGIQPQHF. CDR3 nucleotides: TGTGCCAGCTCAAAAGGACTCCATGGTATCCAGCCCCAGCATTTT.

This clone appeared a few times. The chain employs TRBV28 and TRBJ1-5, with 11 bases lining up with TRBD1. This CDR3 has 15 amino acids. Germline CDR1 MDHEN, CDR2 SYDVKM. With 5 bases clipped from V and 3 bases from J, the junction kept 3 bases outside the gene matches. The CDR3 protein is CASSLGQGDNQPQHF. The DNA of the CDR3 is TGTGCCAGCAGTCTGGGACAGGGGGACAATCAGCCCCAGCATTTT.

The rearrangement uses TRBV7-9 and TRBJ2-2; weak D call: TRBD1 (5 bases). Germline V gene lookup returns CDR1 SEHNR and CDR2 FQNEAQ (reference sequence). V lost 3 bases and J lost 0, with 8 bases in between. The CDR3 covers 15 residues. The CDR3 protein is CASSLLQANTGELFF. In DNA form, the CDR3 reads TGTGCCAGCAGCTTGTTACAGGCGAACACCGGGGAGCTGTTTTTT.

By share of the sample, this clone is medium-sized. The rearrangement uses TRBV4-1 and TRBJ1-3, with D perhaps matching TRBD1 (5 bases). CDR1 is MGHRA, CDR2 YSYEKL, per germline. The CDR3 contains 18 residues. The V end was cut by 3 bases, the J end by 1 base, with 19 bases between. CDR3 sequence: CASSHVGGRNLSGNTIYF. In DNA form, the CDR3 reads TGCGCCAGCAGCCACGTCGGGGGACGCAATCTGTCTGGAAACACCATATATTTT.

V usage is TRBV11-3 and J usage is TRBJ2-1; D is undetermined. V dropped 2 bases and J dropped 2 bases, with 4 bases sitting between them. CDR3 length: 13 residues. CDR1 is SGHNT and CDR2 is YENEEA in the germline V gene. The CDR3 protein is CASSLQTYNEQFF. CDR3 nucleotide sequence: TGTGCCAGCAGCTTACAAACCTACAATGAGCAGTTCTTC.

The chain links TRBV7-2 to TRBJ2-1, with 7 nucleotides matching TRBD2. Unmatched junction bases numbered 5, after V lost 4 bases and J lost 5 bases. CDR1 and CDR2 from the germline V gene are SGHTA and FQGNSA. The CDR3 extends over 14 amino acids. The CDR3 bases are TGTGCCAGCAGCTCCCAGGGAGGGAACAATGAGCAGTTCTTC. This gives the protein CASSSQGGNNEQFF.

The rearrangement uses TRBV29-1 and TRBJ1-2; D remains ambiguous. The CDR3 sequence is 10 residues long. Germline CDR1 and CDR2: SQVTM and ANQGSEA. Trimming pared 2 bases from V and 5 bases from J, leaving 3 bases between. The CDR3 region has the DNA TGCAGCGTTGAATATTATGGCTACACCTTC. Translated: CSVEYYGYTF.

The DNA for the CDR3 is TGTGCCTGGAGCCTCGGGACTAGCGGGGGACGGTCGCCCTACAATGAGCAGTTCTTC. Residues: CAWSLGTSGGRSPYNEQFF. The chain uses TRBV30 and TRBJ2-1, with TRBD2 matching 14 bases. This CDR3 spans 19 amino acids. V dropped 3 bases and J dropped 2; count of bases not matched to a gene: 12. Looked up from germline, CDR1 is GTSNPN and CDR2 is SVGIG (reference sequence).

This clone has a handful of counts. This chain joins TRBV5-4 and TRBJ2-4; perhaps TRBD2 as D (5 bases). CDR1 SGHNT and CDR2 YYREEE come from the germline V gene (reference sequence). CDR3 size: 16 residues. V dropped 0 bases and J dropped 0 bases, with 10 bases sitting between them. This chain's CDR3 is CASSLVDSRAKNIQYF. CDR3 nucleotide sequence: TGTGCCAGCAGCTTGGTGGACTCCCGAGCCAAAAACATTCAGTACTTC.

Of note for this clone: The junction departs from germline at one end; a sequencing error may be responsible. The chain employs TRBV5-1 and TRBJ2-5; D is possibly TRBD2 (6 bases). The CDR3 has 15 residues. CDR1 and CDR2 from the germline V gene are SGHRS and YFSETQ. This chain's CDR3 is CASSYTPRDSYEQHF. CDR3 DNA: TGCGCCAGCAGCTATACTCCCCGGGACTCCTACGAGCAGCACTTC.

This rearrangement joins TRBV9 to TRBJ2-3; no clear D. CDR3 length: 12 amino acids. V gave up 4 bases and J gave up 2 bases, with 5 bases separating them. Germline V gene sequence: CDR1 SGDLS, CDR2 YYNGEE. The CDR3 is CASSPPTDTQYF. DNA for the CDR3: TGTGCCAGCAGCCCTCCCACAGATACGCAGTATTTT.

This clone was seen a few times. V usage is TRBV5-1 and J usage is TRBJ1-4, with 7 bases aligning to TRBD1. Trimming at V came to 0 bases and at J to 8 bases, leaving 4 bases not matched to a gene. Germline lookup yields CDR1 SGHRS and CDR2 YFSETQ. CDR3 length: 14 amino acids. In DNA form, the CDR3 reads TGCGCCAGCAGCTTGGGGGACAGTCGGGAAAAACTGTTTTTT. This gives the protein CASSLGDSREKLFF.

CDR3 coding DNA: TGTGCCAGCAGCCCCGGCTACAGGGCCAGAGTGAACACTGAAGCTTTCTTT. This translates into CASSPGYRARVNTEAFF. This chain links TRBV7-6 with TRBJ1-1; the D gene is possibly TRBD1 (6 bases). Trimming removed 5 bases from V and 0 bases from J, with 19 bases in between. This CDR3 comprises 17 residues. Germline V lookup: CDR1 SGHVS, CDR2 FNYEAQ. Variable domain in full (rest from reference TRBV7-6 and TRBJ1-1): GAGVSQSPRYKVTKRGQDVALRCDPISGHVSLYWYRQALGQGPEFLTYFNYEAQQDKSGLPNDRFSAERPEGSISTLTIQRTEQRDSAMYRCASSPGYRARVNTEAFFGQGTRLTVV.

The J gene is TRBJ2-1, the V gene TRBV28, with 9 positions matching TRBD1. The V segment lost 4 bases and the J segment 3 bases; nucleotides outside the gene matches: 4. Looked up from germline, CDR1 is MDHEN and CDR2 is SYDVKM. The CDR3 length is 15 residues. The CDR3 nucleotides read TGTGCCAGCAGTTCCGGGACAGGGAACTACAATGAGCAGTTCTTC. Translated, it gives CASSSGTGNYNEQFF.

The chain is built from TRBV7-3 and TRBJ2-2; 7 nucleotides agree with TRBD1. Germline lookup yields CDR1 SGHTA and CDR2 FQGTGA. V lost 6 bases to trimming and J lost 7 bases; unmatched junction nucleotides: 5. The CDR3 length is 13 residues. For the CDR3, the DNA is TGTGCCAGCAGGCCTACAGGGGTCGGGGAGCTGTTTTTT. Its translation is CASRPTGVGELFF.